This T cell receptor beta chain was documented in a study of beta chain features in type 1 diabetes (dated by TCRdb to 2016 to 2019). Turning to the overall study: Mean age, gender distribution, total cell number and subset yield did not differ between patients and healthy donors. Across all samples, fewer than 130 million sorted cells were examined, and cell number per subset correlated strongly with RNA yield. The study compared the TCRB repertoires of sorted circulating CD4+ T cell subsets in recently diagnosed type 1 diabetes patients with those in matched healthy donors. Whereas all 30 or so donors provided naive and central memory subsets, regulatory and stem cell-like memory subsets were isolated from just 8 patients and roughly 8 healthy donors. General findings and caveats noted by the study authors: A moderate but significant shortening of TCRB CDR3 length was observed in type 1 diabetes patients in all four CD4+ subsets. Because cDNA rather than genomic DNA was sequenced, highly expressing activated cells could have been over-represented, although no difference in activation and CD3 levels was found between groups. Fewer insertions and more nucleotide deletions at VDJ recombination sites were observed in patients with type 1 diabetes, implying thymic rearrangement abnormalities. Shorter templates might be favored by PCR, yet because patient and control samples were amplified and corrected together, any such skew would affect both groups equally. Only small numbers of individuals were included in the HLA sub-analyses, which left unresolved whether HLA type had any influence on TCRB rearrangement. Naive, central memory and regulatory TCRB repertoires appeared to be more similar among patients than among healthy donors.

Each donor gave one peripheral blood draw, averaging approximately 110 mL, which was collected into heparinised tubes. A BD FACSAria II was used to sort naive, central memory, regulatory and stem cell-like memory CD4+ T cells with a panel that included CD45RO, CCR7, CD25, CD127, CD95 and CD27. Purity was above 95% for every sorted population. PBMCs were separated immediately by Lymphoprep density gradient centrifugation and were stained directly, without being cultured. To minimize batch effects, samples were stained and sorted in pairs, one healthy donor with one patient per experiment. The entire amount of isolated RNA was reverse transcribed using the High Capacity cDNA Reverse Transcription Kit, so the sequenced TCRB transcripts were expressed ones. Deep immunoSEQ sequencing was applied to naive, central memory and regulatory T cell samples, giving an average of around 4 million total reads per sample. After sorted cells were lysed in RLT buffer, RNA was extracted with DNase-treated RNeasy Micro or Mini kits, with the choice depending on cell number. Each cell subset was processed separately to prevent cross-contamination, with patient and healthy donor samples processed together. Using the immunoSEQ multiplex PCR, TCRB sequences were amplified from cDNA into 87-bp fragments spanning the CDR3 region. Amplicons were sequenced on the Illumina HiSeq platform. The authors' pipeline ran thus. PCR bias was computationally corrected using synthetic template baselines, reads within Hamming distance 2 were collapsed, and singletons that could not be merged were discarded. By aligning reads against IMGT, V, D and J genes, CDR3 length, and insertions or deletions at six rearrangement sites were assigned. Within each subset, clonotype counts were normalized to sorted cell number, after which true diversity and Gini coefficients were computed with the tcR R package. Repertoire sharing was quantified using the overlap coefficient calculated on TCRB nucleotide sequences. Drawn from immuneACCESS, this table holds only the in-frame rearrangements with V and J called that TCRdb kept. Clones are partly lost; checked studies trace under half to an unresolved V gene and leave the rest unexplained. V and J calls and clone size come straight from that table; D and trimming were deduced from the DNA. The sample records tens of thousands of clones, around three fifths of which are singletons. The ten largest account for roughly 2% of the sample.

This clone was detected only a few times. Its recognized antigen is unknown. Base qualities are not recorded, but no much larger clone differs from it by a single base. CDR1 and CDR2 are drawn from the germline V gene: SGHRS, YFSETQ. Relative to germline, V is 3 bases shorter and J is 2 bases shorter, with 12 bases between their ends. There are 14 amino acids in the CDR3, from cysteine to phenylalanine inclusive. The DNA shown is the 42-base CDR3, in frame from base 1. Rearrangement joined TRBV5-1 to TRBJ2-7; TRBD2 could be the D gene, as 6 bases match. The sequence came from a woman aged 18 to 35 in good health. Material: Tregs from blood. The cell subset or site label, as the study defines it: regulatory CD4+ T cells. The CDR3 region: CASSSLSGAYEQYF. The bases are TGCGCCAGCAGCTCCCTGTCGGGGGCCTACGAGCAGTACTTC.